The 23 T cell receptor beta chains given below trace back to one sample, sequenced in a study of CD8 T cells in ankylosing spondylitis. Study outcomes and limitations: In ankylosing spondylitis blood, a motif of seven to nine highly homologous TCR beta variants appeared characteristic.

TCRdb analysed the 5' RACE reads with MiXCR anew, one entry per CDR3 protein. The top ten clones hold 15% to 20% of a sample with over 700,000 distinct CDR3 sequences, 19% of them seen once. Which antigens these TCRs recognize remains unknown. The sample comprised blood, either unsorted or a sorted T cell fraction (not recorded which). The source is a male donor with ankylosing spondylitis.

This clonotype has more than one count but fewer than ten. This chain links TRBV9 with TRBJ2-2; 7 nucleotides line up with TRBD2. Trimming took 0 bases from V and 3 from J; bases not matched to a gene: 8. Looked up from germline, CDR1 is SGDLS and CDR2 is YYNGEE. CDR3 size: 17 residues. CDR3 loop: CASSVGGGGADTGELFF. CDR3 bases: TGTGCCAGCAGCGTAGGTGGCGGGGGAGCTGACACCGGGGAGCTGTTTTTT.

V and J are TRBV3-1 and TRBJ2-1, with TRBD2 as a possible D gene (6 bases). The CDR3 runs 14 residues. From germline, CDR1 is LGHDT and CDR2 YNNKEL (reference sequence). Between the trimmed V and J ends, which lost 4 bases and 5 bases, there was a span of 12 bases. CDR3 sequence: CASSPLEGNNEQFF. The CDR3 DNA is TGTGCCAGCAGCCCTTTGGAGGGAAACAATGAGCAGTTCTTC.

The chain combines TRBV12-3 or TRBV12-4 with TRBJ2-3, with 8 nucleotides matching TRBD1. The J segment lost 0 bases and the V segment lost 11 bases, leaving 19 bases of the junction unmatched. The CDR3 totals 18 residues. CDR3 residues: CACCLALGQGSSTDTQYF. Here the CDR3 DNA reads TGTGCCTGCTGTTTAGCGCTCGGACAGGGTTCTAGCACAGATACGCAGTATTTT.

This chain connects TRBV14 to TRBJ2-7, with 8 positions matching TRBD1. This CDR3 contains 15 residues. From germline, CDR1 is SGHDN and CDR2 FVKESK. Trimming at V came to 4 bases and at J to 2 bases, leaving 7 bases not matched to a gene. As DNA, the CDR3 is TGTGCCAGCAGCCCCAGGGGGCCACAACCCTACGAGCAGTACTTC. It translates to CASSPRGPQPYEQYF.

The chain combines TRBV7-7 with TRBJ2-1; TRBD1 is a possible D gene (5 bases). CDR3 size: 14 residues. Per the germline V gene, CDR1 is SSHAT and CDR2 is FNYEAQ (reference sequence). V lost 5 bases and J 7 bases, leaving 15 bases between the germline ends. Here the CDR3 reads CASSPLTDQNEQFF. Written as DNA, the CDR3 is TGTGCCAGCAGCCCACTGACAGATCAGAATGAGCAGTTCTTC.

This clonotype was found once. The chain recombines TRBV10-3 with TRBJ2-1; 12 positions match TRBD1. The CDR3 sequence is 15 residues long. Germline assignment: CDR1 ENHRY and CDR2 SYGVKD. After removal of 6 bases from V and 6 bases from J, the junction contained 6 bases not matched to a gene. CDR3 bases: TGTGCCATCAGCCCGGGACAGGGGGCGGTCAATGAGCAGTTCTTC. It yields the protein CAISPGQGAVNEQFF.

This clonotype was seen at least ten times. The chain links TRBV14 to TRBJ1-1; tentative D call: TRBD1 (5 bases). The germline V gene encodes CDR1 SGHDN and CDR2 FVKESK. Trimming removed 4 bases from V and 4 bases from J, with 10 bases in between. This CDR3 region has 13 residues. CDR3 loop: CASSLTGPTEAFF. The CDR3 region has the DNA TGTGCCAGCAGCCTTACAGGCCCCACTGAAGCTTTCTTT.

This clonotype was seen a few times. V and J are TRBV12-3 or TRBV12-4 and TRBJ1-5; 9 bases agree with TRBD1. V lost 2 bases to trimming and J lost 4 bases; unmatched junction nucleotides: 3. The CDR3 loop spans 15 amino acids. CDR3 coding DNA: TGTGCCAGCAGTTTACAAGACAGGGGGAATCAGCCCCAGCATTTT. Its protein product is CASSLQDRGNQPQHF.

The table lists this clonotype with a few counts. This sequence joins TRBV12-3 or TRBV12-4 and TRBJ2-6; D not resolved. CDR3 size: 12 residues. Deletions cut 10 bases from V and 0 bases from J, with 4 bases between. Written as DNA, the CDR3 is TGTGCCACCCACTCTGGGGCCAACGTCCTGACTTTC. Residues: CATHSGANVLTF.

The CDR3 is CASSLWAGANVLTF. CDR3 nucleotide sequence: TGTGCCAGCAGTTTATGGGCTGGGGCCAACGTCCTGACTTTC. The rearrangement uses TRBV27 and TRBJ2-6; D unresolved. This CDR3 is 14 amino acids long. Trimming took off 1 base at V and 2 bases at J, with 3 bases between the two ends. Germline V CDR1 and CDR2: MNHEY, SMNVEV (reference sequence).

This clonotype was observed a few times. The chain links TRBV7-9 to TRBJ1-1; D possibly corresponds to TRBD1 (5 bases). Germline values: CDR1 SEHNR, CDR2 FQNEAQ (reference sequence). V lost 5 bases, J lost 5 bases, and 15 bases lay in between. There are 14 residues in the CDR3. In nucleotides, the CDR3 is TGTGCCAGCAGCCGGCAGGGTGGGGATACTGAAGCTTTCTTT. Amino acid sequence: CASSRQGGDTEAFF.

The chain joins TRBV20-1 to TRBJ1-2; TRBD1 might be the D (5 bases). Germline V lookup: CDR1 DFQATT, CDR2 SNEGSKA (reference sequence). This CDR3 contains 12 residues. With 7 bases removed from V and 2 bases from J, the gap between germline ends came to 11 bases. The CDR3 DNA follows: TGCAGTGTTCCGACAGAGAACTATGGCTACACCTTC. Translation: CSVPTENYGYTF.

This clonotype was counted only a few times. This chain links TRBV12-3 or TRBV12-4 with TRBJ1-6; a weak D match, TRBD1 (6 bases). Between the trimmed V and J ends, which lost 2 bases and 7 bases, there was a span of 9 bases. The CDR3 extends over 14 amino acids. In DNA, the CDR3 is TGTGCCAGCAGTTTACCCACAGGGAATTCACCCCTCCACTTT. Encoded protein: CASSLPTGNSPLHF.

This clonotype was counted between two and nine times. This chain links TRBV7-9 with TRBJ2-1, with TRBD2 matching over 8 bases. The junction had 8 bases not matched to a gene; V was cut back by 0 bases and J by 7 bases. The CDR3 spans 16 residues. CDR1 is SEHNR and CDR2 is FQNEAQ in the germline V gene (reference sequence). The CDR3 here is CASSLAELAVRNEQFF. The CDR3 DNA reads as TGTGCCAGCAGCTTAGCGGAACTAGCGGTTAGGAATGAGCAGTTCTTC.

This clonotype was found a few times. The genes are TRBV12-3 or TRBV12-4 and TRBJ2-3; D ambiguous. The CDR3 covers 15 residues. V was trimmed by 3 bases and J by 0 bases, leaving 10 bases between them. The CDR3 protein is CASSLTPSSTDTQYF. The CDR3 nucleotides read TGTGCCAGCAGTTTGACTCCCAGTAGCACAGATACGCAGTATTTT.

This clonotype appeared a few times. The chain employs TRBV5-1 and TRBJ1-1; D perhaps matches TRBD1 (5 bases). The CDR3 runs to 13 residues. The germline CDR1 and CDR2 sequences are SGHRS and YFSETQ. Trimming cost V 3 bases and J 6 bases, with 12 bases left between them. The CDR3: CASSSGRDPEAFF. In DNA, the CDR3 is TGCGCCAGCAGCTCCGGACGGGACCCTGAAGCTTTCTTT. The variable domain in full, completed from reference TRBV5-1 and TRBJ1-1, reads KAGVTQTPRYLIKTRGQQVTLSCSPISGHRSVSWYQQTPGQGLQFLFEYFSETQRNKGNFPGRFSGRQFSNSRSEMNVSTLELGDSALYLCASSSGRDPEAFFGQGTRLTVV.

This clonotype was observed a few times. The gene calls are TRBV6-1 and TRBJ1-2; a weak D match, TRBD1 (5 bases). Germline assignment: CDR1 MNHNS and CDR2 SASEGT. Trimming left V 1 base short and J 2 bases short, with 17 bases between. This CDR3 region has 17 residues. The CDR3 DNA is TGTGCCAGCAGTGAAGGCTTGGCGCAGGGAGAGAACTATGGCTACACCTTC. It is translated as CASSEGLAQGENYGYTF.

The rearrangement joins TRBV12-3 or TRBV12-4 to TRBJ1-1, with no clear D. This CDR3 is 15 amino acids long. V was shortened by 0 bases and J by 6 bases, with 14 bases between the two germline ends. This chain's CDR3 is CASSLAASWGSEAFF. Here the CDR3 DNA reads TGTGCCAGCAGTTTAGCGGCCAGCTGGGGATCTGAAGCTTTCTTT.

The chain employs TRBV6-1 and TRBJ2-7; D might be TRBD1 (6 bases). The V gene's germline CDR1 is MNHNS and CDR2 SASEGT. V gave up 0 bases and J gave up 6 bases, with 9 bases separating them. The CDR3 sequence is 13 residues long. CDR3 protein: CASSEALRGEQYF. The CDR3, as DNA: TGTGCCAGCAGTGAAGCGCTCAGGGGCGAGCAGTACTTC.

This clonotype was counted between two and nine times. The V and J genes are TRBV6-1 and TRBJ1-2; a possible D gene is TRBD1 (5 bases). The CDR3 loop spans 12 amino acids. V was shortened by 6 bases and J by 5 bases, with 10 bases between the two germline ends. Germline V gene data show CDR1 as MNHNS and CDR2 as SASEGT. CDR3 DNA sequence: TGTGCCAGCAGCAGGGATCAGTATGGCTACACCTTC. This codes for CASSRDQYGYTF.

This rearrangement joins TRBV28 to TRBJ2-3; 10 nucleotides agree with TRBD2. Germline CDR1 is MDHEN and CDR2 is SYDVKM. With 3 bases clipped from V and 6 bases from J, the junction kept 12 bases outside the gene matches. The CDR3 is 17 amino acids. Written as DNA, the CDR3 is TGTGCCAGCAGTTTTTCTAGCGGGAGCCCGAAGGGGGATACGCAGTATTTT. Translation gives CASSFSSGSPKGDTQYF.

The chain employs TRBV20-1 and TRBJ1-2; TRBD1 aligns across 7 bases. The germline V gene encodes CDR1 DFQATT and CDR2 SNEGSKA (reference sequence). The CDR3 contains 13 residues. V was pared by 1 base and J by 3 bases, with 2 bases of the junction left unmatched. Written as DNA, the CDR3 is TGCAGTGCTAGAGTTACAGGGGACTATGGCTACACCTTC. Protein: CSARVTGDYGYTF.

The chain recombines TRBV12-3 or TRBV12-4 with TRBJ1-5, with TRBD1 as a possible D gene (5 bases). V gave up 6 bases and J gave up 13 bases, with 16 bases separating them. This CDR3 has 12 residues. The DNA for the CDR3 is TGTGCCAGCAGGAACGGCCAGGGATCTCAGCATTTT. This gives the protein CASRNGQGSQHF.